The 14 T cell receptor beta chains reported below all come from one sample, sequenced in a study of radiotherapy plus CTLA-4 blockade in lung cancer. This table comes from immunoSEQ multiplex PCR, and its TCRdb copy is limited to in-frame clones, with some not included. Of about 56,000 clones in the sample, around 80% were seen once. The sample in question was peripheral blood, obtained from a patient treated with radiotherapy plus ipilimumab. The receptor source for this set is a human donor with non-small cell lung cancer who had a complete response to radiotherapy plus ipilimumab.

This clone was seen once. V and J are TRBV5-5 and TRBJ2-7; 7 nucleotides align to TRBD1. The germline CDR1 and CDR2 sequences are SGHKS and YYEKEE (reference sequence). With V trimmed by 0 bases and J by 6 bases, 12 bases remained unmatched. The CDR3 spans 16 residues. The CDR3 coding sequence is TGTGCCAGCAGCTTGGCGGTCGGGGCAGGGGGTTCCGAGCAGTACTTC. This encodes CASSLAVGAGGSEQYF.

The chain carries TRBV18 and TRBJ2-1; 13 bases are shared with TRBD2. The germline V gene has CDR1 KGHSH and CDR2 LQKENI. The CDR3 consists of 15 residues. V shed 5 bases, J shed 4 bases, and the junction held 2 bases outside the gene matches. CDR3 protein: CASSELAGGYNEQFF. CDR3 coding DNA: TGTGCCAGCTCAGAACTAGCGGGAGGGTACAATGAGCAGTTCTTC.

This clone was seen a few times. The CDR3 nucleotides read TGTGCCAGCAGCTTGGGAGGTAGTTTGGGGCTAAATGGCTACACCTTC. Translation gives CASSLGGSLGLNGYTF. The rearrangement joins TRBV5-4 to TRBJ1-2; a weak D match, TRBD1 (5 bases). The CDR3 loop spans 16 amino acids. Trimming pared 0 bases from V and 6 bases from J, leaving 18 bases between. Germline CDR1 reads SGHNT; CDR2 reads YYREEE (reference sequence).

This chain links TRBV19 with TRBJ2-1; the D is unclear. Germline CDR1 and CDR2: LNHDA and SQIVND (reference sequence). The CDR3 spans 13 residues. Trimming removed 7 bases from V and 5 bases from J, with 12 bases in between. The CDR3 DNA is TGTGCCAGTAACAATGCCCCCCACAATGAGCAGTTCTTC. This encodes CASNNAPHNEQFF.

The chain uses TRBV5-1 and TRBJ2-3; the D gene is possibly TRBD1 (6 bases). Germline V CDR1 and CDR2: SGHRS, YFSETQ. V was trimmed by 0 bases and J by 4 bases, leaving 9 bases between them. The CDR3 has 14 amino acids. In DNA form, the CDR3 reads TGCGCCAGCAGCTTGGGACAGGCAGCAGATACGCAGTATTTT. This gives the protein CASSLGQAADTQYF.

This chain joins TRBV7-8 and TRBJ2-3; 10 bases line up with TRBD2. Germline-derived CDR1 and CDR2 are SGHVS and FQNEAQ. The CDR3 runs to 16 residues. V gave up 5 bases and J gave up 3 bases; unmatched junction bases: 8. CDR3 DNA: TGTGCCAGCAGCCCCCAGACTAGCGGGTGGACAGATACGCAGTATTTT. It specifies CASSPQTSGWTDTQYF.

This sequence joins TRBV7-2 and TRBJ1-1; 10 nucleotides line up with TRBD1. J was trimmed by 4 bases and V by 5 bases; bases with no gene match: 4. Germline CDR1 SGHTA, CDR2 FQGNSA. The CDR3 runs to 14 residues. CDR3: CASSRGQGFTEAFF. The CDR3 bases are TGTGCCAGCAGCCGGGGACAGGGGTTCACTGAAGCTTTCTTT.

The chain employs TRBV27 and TRBJ2-5; 7 bases fit TRBD1. The V and J ends lost 6 bases and 3 bases, in that order; junction bases with no gene match: 4. The CDR3 extends over 13 amino acids. The germline V gene has CDR1 MNHEY and CDR2 SMNVEV (reference sequence). The CDR3 coding sequence is TGTGCCAGCAGCAGACAGGGAGAAGAGACCCAGTACTTC. Its protein is CASSRQGEETQYF.

Written as DNA, the CDR3 is TGTGCCAGCAGTAGCCACTACGAGCAGTACTTC. Translating it yields CASSSHYEQYF. The chain joins TRBV27 to TRBJ2-7; no reliable D call. Trimming cost V 5 bases and J 3 bases, with 5 bases left between them. This CDR3 region has 11 residues. CDR1 MNHEY and CDR2 SMNVEV come from the germline V gene (reference sequence).

The chain uses TRBV6-5 and TRBJ2-1, with D possibly matching TRBD2 (6 bases). V was cut by 6 bases and J by 3 bases, with 9 bases left in between. CDR1 MNHEY and CDR2 SVGAGI come from the germline V gene. The CDR3 is 13 residues long. In DNA, the CDR3 is TGTGCCAGCAGGCTGGACTACTACAATGAGCAGTTCTTC. Protein product: CASRLDYYNEQFF.

The V and J genes are TRBV28 and TRBJ1-1; a possible D gene is TRBD1 (5 bases). There are 17 residues in the CDR3. The germline CDR1 and CDR2 sequences are MDHEN and SYDVKM. V lost 3 bases and J 3 bases, leaving 20 bases between the germline ends. The CDR3 bases are TGTGCCAGCAGTTTGGCTGGGGCAATCGTATTACACACTGAAGCTTTCTTT. Translating it yields CASSLAGAIVLHTEAFF.

The chain employs TRBV27 and TRBJ1-2, with 7 nucleotides matching TRBD1. V gave up 6 bases and J gave up 4 bases; unmatched junction bases: 8. Germline V gene sequence: CDR1 MNHEY, CDR2 SMNVEV (reference sequence). This CDR3 contains 14 residues. The CDR3 protein is CASSPGTASYGYTF. The CDR3 DNA follows: TGTGCCAGCAGCCCCGGGACAGCTAGCTATGGCTACACCTTC.

By its share, this clone is medium-sized. The chain is built from TRBV5-1 and TRBJ2-1; 10 bases are a match to TRBD1. The CDR3 contains 17 residues. Germline V CDR1 and CDR2: SGHRS, YFSETQ. Unmatched junction bases numbered 18, after V lost 7 bases and J lost 8 bases. The DNA of the CDR3 is TGCGCCAGCGTCGACCTGGACAGGGGGTTTTCTTTGGATGAGCAGTTCTTC. It yields the protein CASVDLDRGFSLDEQFF.

This clone counts as medium-sized. The chain is built from TRBV29-1 and TRBJ1-1; a weak D match, TRBD1 (6 bases). The CDR3 length is 12 residues. Trimming took off 6 bases at V and 1 base at J, with 9 bases between the two ends. The germline V gene has CDR1 SQVTM and CDR2 ANQGSEA. Written as DNA, the CDR3 is TGCAGCGTACAGGGTTCGAACACTGAAGCTTTCTTT. As protein: CSVQGSNTEAFF.